The subject of this entry is one T cell receptor (beta chain). Its matching antigen is unknown. These data belong to a study of beta chain features in type 1 diabetes. Study results and caveats: When cDNA is sequenced, cells with high TCR expression could be over-represented. Patients with Type 1 diabetes showed moderately but significantly shorter TCRB CDR3s in all four CD4+ subsets.

V was pared by 7 bases and J by 8 bases, with 9 bases of the junction left unmatched. Per the germline V gene, CDR1 is SEHNR and CDR2 is FQNEAQ (reference sequence). The CDR3 extends over 13 amino acids. The sequenced template was cDNA made from the entire isolated RNA. Data came from immunoSEQ multiplex PCR; TCRdb stores just in-frame clones and leaves some out. The sample consists of 100,000 to 150,000 clones, 9% of them appearing once. The origin of this receptor is a man aged 25 to 40 with type 1 diabetes. Sequencing was performed on central memory CD4+ T cells from blood. The rearrangement uses TRBV7-9 and TRBJ2-7; TRBD1 matches at 9 bases. The CDR3 protein is CASTGTGSTKQYF. The CDR3 region has the DNA TGTGCCAGCACCGGGACAGGGTCCACCAAGCAGTACTTC.